This T cell receptor (beta chain) was captured by sequencing in a study of cytomegalovirus exposure and HLA in healthy donors. Points from the study as a whole: The authors assumed roughly uniform sequencing depth across donors for presence/absence analyses.

Concerning this clone itself: Its cognate antigen is unknown.

Primers included in the PCR were 60 Vbeta and 13 Jbeta primers. The data were produced by immunoSEQ multiplex PCR, yet TCRdb's version contains in-frame clones alone and is incomplete. The sample records tens of thousands of clones, roughly 70% being singletons. Source material: PBMCs. This TCR derives from a woman in her forties or fifties in good health and CMV-seropositive.

This CDR3 is CASSPGPRNEKLFF. The CDR3 DNA reads as TGTGCCAGCAGCCCCGGTCCCCGGAATGAAAAACTGTTTTTT. The V gene is TRBV5-5, the J gene TRBJ1-4; the D is unclear. Germline loops: CDR1 SGHKS, CDR2 YYEKEE (reference sequence). V gave up 4 bases and J gave up 5 bases, with 12 bases separating them. The CDR3 contains 14 residues. Full variable domain (missing parts from reference TRBV5-5 and TRBJ1-4): DAGVTQSPTHLIKTRGQQVTLRCSPISGHKSVSWYQQVLGQGPQFIFQYYEKEERGRGNFPDRFSARQFPNYSSELNVNALLLGDSALYLCASSPGPRNEKLFFGSGTQLSVL.